These 12 T cell receptor beta chains were all obtained from the same sample, sequenced in a study of Tregs in tolerant kidney transplant recipients. Recipients received nonmyeloablative bone marrow transplants from related graft donors, with transient mixed chimerism. Here immunoSEQ multiplex PCR was the method, and the copy in TCRdb shows in-frame clones only, minus some. This sample has about 100,000 clones, with roughly 93% found just once. The input for sequencing was CD4+ T cells from blood (PBMCs), taken 12 months after the transplant. The receptors were sampled from a human patient who received a combined kidney and bone marrow transplant. Some T cells could come from the graft donor.

This chain joins TRBV11-2 and TRBJ2-2; TRBD2 aligns across 11 bases. Unmatched junction bases numbered 2, after V lost 2 bases and J lost 6 bases. The CDR3 spans 15 residues. Germline V lookup: CDR1 SGHAT, CDR2 FQNNGV. CDR3 loop: CASSLTSGRSGELFF. CDR3 bases: TGTGCCAGCAGCTTAACTAGCGGGAGATCCGGGGAGCTGTTTTTT.

In DNA, the CDR3 is TGCGCCAGCAGCCAAGATAGCGGGGGGTTCTCCTACGAGCAGTACTTC. This translates into CASSQDSGGFSYEQYF. V is TRBV4-1 and J is TRBJ2-7; 10 bases align to TRBD2. This CDR3 contains 16 residues. The germline V gene has CDR1 MGHRA and CDR2 YSYEKL. V dropped 0 bases and J dropped 0; count of bases not matched to a gene: 2.

The V call is TRBV5-1, the J call TRBJ2-1; perhaps TRBD2 as D (5 bases). CDR1 is SGHRS, CDR2 YFSETQ, per germline. The CDR3 length is 13 residues. The V gene lost 7 bases and the J gene lost 4 bases, with 12 bases spanning the gap. This CDR3 reads CASCPDSYNEQFF. The CDR3 bases are TGCGCCAGCTGCCCGGACTCGTACAATGAGCAGTTCTTC. The whole variable domain, remainder taken from reference TRBV5-1 and TRBJ2-1, is KAGVTQTPRYLIKTRGQQVTLSCSPISGHRSVSWYQQTPGQGLQFLFEYFSETQRNKGNFPGRFSGRQFSNSRSEMNVSTLELGDSALYLCASCPDSYNEQFFGPGTRLTVL.

The V call is TRBV19, the J call TRBJ2-5, with 7 nucleotides matching TRBD2. The CDR3 consists of 14 residues. J gave up 5 bases and V 3 bases, and 6 bases lay outside the gene matches. CDR1 LNHDA and CDR2 SQIVND come from the germline V gene (reference sequence). The CDR3 here is CASSIGGGSETQYF. DNA for the CDR3: TGTGCCAGTAGTATTGGGGGGGGGAGTGAGACCCAGTACTTC.

Points on this clone: The sample carries other DNA sequences with the same CDR3. The J gene is TRBJ2-3, the V gene TRBV11-3; 9 nucleotides match TRBD2. Looked up from germline, CDR1 is SGHNT and CDR2 is YENEEA. Losses at the gene ends were 2 bases for V and 4 bases for J; bases not matched to a gene: 4. The CDR3 contains 15 residues. As DNA, the CDR3 is TGTGCCAGCAGCTTACGGCAGCGGGAGGCAGATACGCAGTATTTT. Translation gives CASSLRQREADTQYF.

The rearrangement links TRBV25-1 to TRBJ2-4; D ambiguous. Trimming removed 4 bases at V and 8 bases at J, with 12 bases between. The CDR3 is made up of 13 amino acids. Looked up from germline, CDR1 is MGHDK and CDR2 is SYGVNS. CDR3 coding DNA: TGTGCCAGCAGTGCTCGGAGTTCGGACATTCAGTACTTC. Residues: CASSARSSDIQYF.

This clone was observed once. The chain carries TRBV30 and TRBJ2-3; 10 bases are a match to TRBD2. The trim removed 2 bases at V and 1 base at J, leaving 6 bases unmatched. In germline, CDR1 is GTSNPN, CDR2 SVGIG (reference sequence). The CDR3 is made up of 16 amino acids. CDR3 residues: CAWSRRGTSGTDTQYF. The CDR3 nucleotides are TGTGCCTGGAGTCGAAGAGGGACTAGCGGCACAGATACGCAGTATTTT.

The V gene is TRBV6-5, the J gene TRBJ1-1; D is unresolved. From germline, CDR1 is MNHEY and CDR2 SVGAGI. This CDR3 is built from 14 residues. Trimming took off 2 bases at V and 4 bases at J, with 11 bases between the two ends. The CDR3 region has the DNA TGTGCCAGCAGTTACGGGCGGGGTTCCACTGAAGCTTTCTTT. It translates to CASSYGRGSTEAFF.

The chain links TRBV7-2 to TRBJ2-7; D call uncertain. With 2 bases removed from V and 1 base from J, the gap between germline ends came to 12 bases. Per germline, CDR1 SGHTA and CDR2 FQGNSA. The CDR3 runs 15 residues. The CDR3 is CASSLTALGSYEQYF. In DNA form, the CDR3 reads TGTGCCAGCAGCTTAACCGCTCTCGGGTCCTACGAGCAGTACTTC.

V and J are TRBV7-2 and TRBJ2-7, with D perhaps TRBD2 (6 bases). Between the trimmed V and J ends, which lost 4 bases and 0 bases, there was a span of 16 bases. Germline V gene sequence: CDR1 SGHTA, CDR2 FQGNSA. The CDR3 length is 16 residues. In nucleotides, the CDR3 is TGTGCCAGCAGCTCCATGACGGGACTCGCCTCCTACGAGCAGTACTTC. Translation: CASSSMTGLASYEQYF.

The chain is built from TRBV2 and TRBJ1-1; D ambiguous. This CDR3 region has 12 residues. With 7 bases removed from V and 1 base from J, the gap between germline ends came to 7 bases. The germline V gene encodes CDR1 SNHLY and CDR2 FYNNEI. CDR3 sequence: CASNVKNTEAFF. In nucleotides, the CDR3 is TGTGCCAGCAATGTAAAGAACACTGAAGCTTTCTTT.

This chain connects TRBV10-3 to TRBJ2-5; TRBD2 aligns across 9 bases. V trimming: 4 bases; J trimming: 4 bases; junction bases outside the gene matches: 4. Germline V CDR1 and CDR2: ENHRY, SYGVKD. This CDR3 region has 14 residues. DNA for the CDR3: TGTGCCATCAGTGGTGGGACTAGCCTAGAGACCCAGTACTTC. Protein product: CAISGGTSLETQYF.